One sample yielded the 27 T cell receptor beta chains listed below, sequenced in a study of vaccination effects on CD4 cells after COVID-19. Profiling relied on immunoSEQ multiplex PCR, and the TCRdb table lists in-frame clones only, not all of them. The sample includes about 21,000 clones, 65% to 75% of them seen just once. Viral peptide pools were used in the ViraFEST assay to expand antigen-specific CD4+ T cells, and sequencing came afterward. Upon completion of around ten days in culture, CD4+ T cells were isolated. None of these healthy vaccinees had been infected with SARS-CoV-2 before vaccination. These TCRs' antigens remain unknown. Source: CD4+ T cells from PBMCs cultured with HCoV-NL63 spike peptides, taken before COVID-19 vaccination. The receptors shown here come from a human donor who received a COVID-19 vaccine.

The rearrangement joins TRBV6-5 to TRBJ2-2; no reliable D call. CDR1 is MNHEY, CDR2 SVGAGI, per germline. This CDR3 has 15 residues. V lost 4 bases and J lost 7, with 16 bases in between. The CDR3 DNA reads TGTGCCAGCAGTTCGCGGCTGGTGTTGATCGGGGAGCTGTTTTTT. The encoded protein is CASSSRLVLIGELFF.

CDR3 nucleotides: TGCGCCAGCAGCCCCCGGACTAGCGGTAGCACAGATACGCAGTATTTT. Protein product: CASSPRTSGSTDTQYF. The chain has TRBV4-3 and TRBJ2-3, with TRBD2 matching 10 bases. Germline CDR1 and CDR2: LGHNA and YSLEER. The J segment lost 0 bases and the V segment lost 4 bases, leaving 4 bases of the junction unmatched. The CDR3 consists of 16 residues.

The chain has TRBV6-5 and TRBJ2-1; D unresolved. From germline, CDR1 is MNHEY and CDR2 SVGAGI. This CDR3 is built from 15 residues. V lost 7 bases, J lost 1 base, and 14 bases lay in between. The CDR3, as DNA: TGTGCCAGCACCACCAGACTCACTTCCTACAATGAGCAGTTCTTC. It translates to CASTTRLTSYNEQFF.

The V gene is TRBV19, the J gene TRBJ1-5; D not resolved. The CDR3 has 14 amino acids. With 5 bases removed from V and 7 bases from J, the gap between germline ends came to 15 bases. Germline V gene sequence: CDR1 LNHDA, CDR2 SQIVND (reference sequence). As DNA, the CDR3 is TGTGCCAGTAGTCCAGGACCCGTAATGCAGCCCCAGCATTTT. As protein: CASSPGPVMQPQHF.

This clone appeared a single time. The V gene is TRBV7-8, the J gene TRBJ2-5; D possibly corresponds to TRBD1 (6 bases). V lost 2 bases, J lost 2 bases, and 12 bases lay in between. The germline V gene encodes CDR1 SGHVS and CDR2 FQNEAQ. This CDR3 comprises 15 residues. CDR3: CASSLWTGQQETQYF. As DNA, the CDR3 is TGTGCCAGCAGCTTATGGACCGGACAGCAAGAGACCCAGTACTTC.

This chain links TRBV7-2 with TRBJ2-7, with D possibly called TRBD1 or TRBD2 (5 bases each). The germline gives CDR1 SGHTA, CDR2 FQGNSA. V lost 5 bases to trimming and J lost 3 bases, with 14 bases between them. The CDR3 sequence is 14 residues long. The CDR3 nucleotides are TGTGCCAGCAGCCCCCCATGGGGGAACTACGAGCAGTACTTC. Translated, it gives CASSPPWGNYEQYF.

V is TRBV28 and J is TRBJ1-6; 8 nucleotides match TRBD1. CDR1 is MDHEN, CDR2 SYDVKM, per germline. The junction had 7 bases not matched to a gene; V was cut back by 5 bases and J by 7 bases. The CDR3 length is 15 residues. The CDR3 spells CASSPLTGANSPLHF. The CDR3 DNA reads TGTGCCAGCAGTCCCCTGACAGGGGCGAATTCACCCCTCCACTTT.

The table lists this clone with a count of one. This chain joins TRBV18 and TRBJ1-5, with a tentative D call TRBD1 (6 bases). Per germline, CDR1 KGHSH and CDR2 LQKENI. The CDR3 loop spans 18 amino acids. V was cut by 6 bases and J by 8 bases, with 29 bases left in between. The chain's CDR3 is CASSPDATGHPLGKPQHF. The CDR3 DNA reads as TGTGCCAGCTCTCCGGATGCCACGGGACACCCCCTGGGAAAGCCCCAGCATTTT.

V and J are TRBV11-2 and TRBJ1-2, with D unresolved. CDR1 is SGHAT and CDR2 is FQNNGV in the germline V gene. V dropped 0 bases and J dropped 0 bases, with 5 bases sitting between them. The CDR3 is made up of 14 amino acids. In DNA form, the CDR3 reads TGTGCCAGCAGCTTAGATCCGGCTAACTATGGCTACACCTTC. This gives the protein CASSLDPANYGYTF.

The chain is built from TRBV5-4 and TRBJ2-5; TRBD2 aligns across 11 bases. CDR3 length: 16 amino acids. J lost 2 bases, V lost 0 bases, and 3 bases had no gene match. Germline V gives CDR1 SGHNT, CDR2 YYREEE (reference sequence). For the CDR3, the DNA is TGTGCCAGCAGCTTGGATACTAGCGGGGGACAAGAGACCCAGTACTTC. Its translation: CASSLDTSGGQETQYF. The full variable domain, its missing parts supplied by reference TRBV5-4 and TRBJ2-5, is ETGVTQSPTHLIKTRGQQVTLRCSSQSGHNTVSWYQQALGQGPQFIFQYYREEENGRGNFPPRFSGLQFPNYSSELNVNALELDDSALYLCASSLDTSGGQETQYFGPGTRLLVL.

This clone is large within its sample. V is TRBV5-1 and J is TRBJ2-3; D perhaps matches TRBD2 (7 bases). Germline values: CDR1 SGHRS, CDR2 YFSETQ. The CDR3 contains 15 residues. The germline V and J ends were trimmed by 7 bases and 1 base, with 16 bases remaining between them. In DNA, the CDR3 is TGCGCCAGCCAGAATACAGGGAGGGGCACAGATACGCAGTATTTT. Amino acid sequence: CASQNTGRGTDTQYF.

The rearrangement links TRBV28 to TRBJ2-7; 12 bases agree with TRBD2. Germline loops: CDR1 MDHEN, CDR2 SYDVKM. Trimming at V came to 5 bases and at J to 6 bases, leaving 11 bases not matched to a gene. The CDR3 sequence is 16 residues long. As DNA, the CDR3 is TGTGCCAGCAGTCCGACTAGCGGGAGACTCGTCTCCGAGCAGTACTTC. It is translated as CASSPTSGRLVSEQYF.

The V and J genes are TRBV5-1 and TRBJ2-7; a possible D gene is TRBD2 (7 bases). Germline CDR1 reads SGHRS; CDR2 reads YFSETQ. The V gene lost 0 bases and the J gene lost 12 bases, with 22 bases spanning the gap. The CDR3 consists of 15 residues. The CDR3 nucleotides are TGCGCCAGCAGCTTGGTTTCAGGTGGGGGGGCCTCGGTGTACTTC. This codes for CASSLVSGGGASVYF.

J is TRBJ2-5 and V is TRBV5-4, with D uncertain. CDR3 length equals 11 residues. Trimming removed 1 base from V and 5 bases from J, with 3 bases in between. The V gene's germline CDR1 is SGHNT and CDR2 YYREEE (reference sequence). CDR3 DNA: TGTGCCAGCAGCTTGATGGAGACCCAGTACTTC. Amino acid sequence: CASSLMETQYF.

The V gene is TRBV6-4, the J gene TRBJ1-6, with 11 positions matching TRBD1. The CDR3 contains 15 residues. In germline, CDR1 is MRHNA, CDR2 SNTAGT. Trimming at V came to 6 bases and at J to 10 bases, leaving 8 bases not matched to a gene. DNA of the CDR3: TGTGCCAGCAGACGAGGGACAGGGGGTATGTCACCCCTCCACTTT. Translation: CASRRGTGGMSPLHF.

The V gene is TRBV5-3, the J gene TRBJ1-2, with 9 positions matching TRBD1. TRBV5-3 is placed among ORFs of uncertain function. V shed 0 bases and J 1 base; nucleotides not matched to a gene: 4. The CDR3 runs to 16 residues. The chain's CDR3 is CARSLGSDRGNYGYTF. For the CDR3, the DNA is TGTGCCAGAAGCTTGGGATCGGACAGGGGTAACTATGGCTACACCTTC.

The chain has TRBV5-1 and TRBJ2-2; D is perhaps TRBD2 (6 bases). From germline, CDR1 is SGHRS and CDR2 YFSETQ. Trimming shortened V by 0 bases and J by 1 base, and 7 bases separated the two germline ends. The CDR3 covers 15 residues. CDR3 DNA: TGCGCCAGCAGCTTGGCGGGGGTGAACACCGGGGAGCTGTTTTTT. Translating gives CASSLAGVNTGELFF.

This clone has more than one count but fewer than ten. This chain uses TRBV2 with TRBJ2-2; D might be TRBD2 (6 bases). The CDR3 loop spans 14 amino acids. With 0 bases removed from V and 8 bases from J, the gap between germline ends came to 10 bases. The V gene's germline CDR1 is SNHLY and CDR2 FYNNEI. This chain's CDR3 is CASSEAPGGGELFF. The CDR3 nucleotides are TGTGCCAGCAGTGAAGCCCCTGGAGGGGGGGAGCTGTTTTTT.

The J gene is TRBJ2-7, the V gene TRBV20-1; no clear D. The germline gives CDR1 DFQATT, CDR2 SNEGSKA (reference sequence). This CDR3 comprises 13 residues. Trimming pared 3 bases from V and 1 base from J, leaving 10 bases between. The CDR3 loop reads CSASPSFSYEQYF. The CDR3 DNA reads TGCAGTGCTAGTCCGAGCTTTTCCTACGAGCAGTACTTC.

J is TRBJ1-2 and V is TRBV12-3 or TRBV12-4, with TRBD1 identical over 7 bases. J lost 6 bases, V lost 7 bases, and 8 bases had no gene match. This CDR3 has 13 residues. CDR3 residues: CASTIQGVDGYTF. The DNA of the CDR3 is TGTGCCAGCACTATTCAGGGGGTGGATGGCTACACCTTC.

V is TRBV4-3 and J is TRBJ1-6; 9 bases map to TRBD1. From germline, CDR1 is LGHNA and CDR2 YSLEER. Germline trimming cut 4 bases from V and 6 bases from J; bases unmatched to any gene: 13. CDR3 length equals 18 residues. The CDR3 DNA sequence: TGCGCCAGCAGCCGGTCAGAAACAGGGGGCAGGGTTAATTCACCCCTCCACTTT. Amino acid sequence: CASSRSETGGRVNSPLHF.

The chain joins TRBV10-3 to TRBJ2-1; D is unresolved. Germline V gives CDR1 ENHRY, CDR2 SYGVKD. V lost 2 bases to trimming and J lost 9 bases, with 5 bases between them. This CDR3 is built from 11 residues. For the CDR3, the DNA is TGTGCCATCAGTGAGCAAAGTGAGCAGTTCTTC. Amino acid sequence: CAISEQSEQFF.

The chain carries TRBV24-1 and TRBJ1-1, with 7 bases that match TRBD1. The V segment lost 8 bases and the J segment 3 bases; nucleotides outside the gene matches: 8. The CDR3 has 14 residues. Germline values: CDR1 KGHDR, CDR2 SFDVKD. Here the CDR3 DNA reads TGTGCCACCAACGGACAGGCCTTCGACACTGAAGCTTTCTTT. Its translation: CATNGQAFDTEAFF.

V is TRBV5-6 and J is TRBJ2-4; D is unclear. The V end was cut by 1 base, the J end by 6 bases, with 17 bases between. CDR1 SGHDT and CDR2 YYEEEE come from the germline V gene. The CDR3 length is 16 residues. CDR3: CASSLRMRHLGNIQYF. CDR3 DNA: TGTGCCAGCAGCTTGAGGATGCGGCACCTGGGAAACATTCAGTACTTC.

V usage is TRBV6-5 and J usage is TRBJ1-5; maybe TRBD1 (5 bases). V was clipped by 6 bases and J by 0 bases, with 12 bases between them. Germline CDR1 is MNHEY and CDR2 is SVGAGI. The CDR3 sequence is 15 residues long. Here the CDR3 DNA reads TGTGCCAGCAGCCCGGGACCGCCTAGCAATCAGCCCCAGCATTTT. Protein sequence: CASSPGPPSNQPQHF.

The CDR3 sequence is CASTTNPGQGLYEQYF. DNA of the CDR3: TGTGCCAGCACCACCAACCCGGGACAGGGGCTCTACGAGCAGTACTTC. The chain has TRBV9 and TRBJ2-7; 10 nucleotides align to TRBD1. After removal of 6 bases from V and 3 bases from J, the junction contained 12 bases not matched to a gene. CDR3 length equals 16 residues. In germline, CDR1 is SGDLS, CDR2 YYNGEE.

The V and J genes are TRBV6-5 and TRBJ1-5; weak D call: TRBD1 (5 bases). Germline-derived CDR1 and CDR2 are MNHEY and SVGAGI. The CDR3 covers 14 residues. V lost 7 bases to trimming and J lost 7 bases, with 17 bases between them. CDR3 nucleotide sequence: TGTGCCAGCATTTCTAGGGGCCCAGGACAGCCCCAGCATTTT. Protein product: CASISRGPGQPQHF.